This TCR beta chain was retrieved from a study of blood T cell repertoires in COVID-19. Cohort allocation depended upon clinical history that participants reported. Using immunoSEQ multiplex PCR, the repertoire was profiled, and TCRdb retains in-frame clones only, with some absent. The sample has fewer than 400,000 clones, 75% to 90% seen once. Sample: PBMCs or T cells enriched from blood (not recorded which). This sequence was found in a woman aged 25 to 45 who had been exposed to COVID-19.

CDR3 sequence reads: CASSRQSNTGELFF. DNA for the CDR3: TGTGCCAGCAGCCGACAGAGTAACACCGGGGAGCTGTTTTTT. The chain combines TRBV11-3 with TRBJ2-2, with a weak D call TRBD1 (5 bases). V lost 5 bases, J lost 2 bases, and 9 bases lay in between. The CDR3 contains 14 residues. In germline, CDR1 is SGHNT, CDR2 YENEEA.